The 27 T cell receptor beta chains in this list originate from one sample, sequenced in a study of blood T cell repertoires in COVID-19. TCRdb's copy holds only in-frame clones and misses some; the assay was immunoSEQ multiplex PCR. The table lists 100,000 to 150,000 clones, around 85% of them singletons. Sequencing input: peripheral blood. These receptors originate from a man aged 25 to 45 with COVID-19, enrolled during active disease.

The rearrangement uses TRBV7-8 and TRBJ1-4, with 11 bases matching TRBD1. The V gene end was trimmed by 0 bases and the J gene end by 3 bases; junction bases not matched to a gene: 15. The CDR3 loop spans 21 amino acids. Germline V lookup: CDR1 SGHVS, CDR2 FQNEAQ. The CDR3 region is CASSLALLDRGLSGANEKLFF. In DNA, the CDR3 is TGTGCCAGCAGCTTAGCCCTTTTGGACAGGGGGCTCTCGGGGGCTAATGAAAAACTGTTTTTT.

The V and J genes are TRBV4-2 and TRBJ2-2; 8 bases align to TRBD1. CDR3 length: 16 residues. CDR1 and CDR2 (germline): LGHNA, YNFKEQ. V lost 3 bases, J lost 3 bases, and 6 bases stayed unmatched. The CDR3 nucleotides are TGTGCCAGCAGCCAGAGGGACAGGAGTTACACCGGGGAGCTGTTTTTT. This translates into CASSQRDRSYTGELFF.

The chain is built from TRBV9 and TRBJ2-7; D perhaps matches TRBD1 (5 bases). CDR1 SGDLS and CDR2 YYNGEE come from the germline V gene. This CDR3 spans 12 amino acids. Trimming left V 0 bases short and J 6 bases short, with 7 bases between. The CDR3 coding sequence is TGTGCCAGCAGCGTAGATAGGGGCGAGCAGTACTTC. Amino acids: CASSVDRGEQYF.

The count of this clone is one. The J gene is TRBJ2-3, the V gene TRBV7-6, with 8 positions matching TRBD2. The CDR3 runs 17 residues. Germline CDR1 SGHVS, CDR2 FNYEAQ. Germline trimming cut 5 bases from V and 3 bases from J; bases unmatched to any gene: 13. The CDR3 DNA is TGTGCCAGCAGCCCAGAGAGGACTAGCTGGGGGACAGATACGCAGTATTTT. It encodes CASSPERTSWGTDTQYF.

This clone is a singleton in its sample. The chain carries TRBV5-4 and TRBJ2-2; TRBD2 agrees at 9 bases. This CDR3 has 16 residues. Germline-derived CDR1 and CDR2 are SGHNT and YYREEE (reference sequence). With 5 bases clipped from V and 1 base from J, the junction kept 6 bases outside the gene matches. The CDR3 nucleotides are TGTGCCAGCAGTCGACTAGCGGATATGAACACCGGGGAGCTGTTTTTT. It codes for CASSRLADMNTGELFF.

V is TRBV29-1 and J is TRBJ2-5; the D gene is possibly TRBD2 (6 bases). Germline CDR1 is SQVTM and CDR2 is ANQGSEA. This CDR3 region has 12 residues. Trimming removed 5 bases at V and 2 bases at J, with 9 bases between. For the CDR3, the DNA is TGCAGCGTTCGGGACTGGCAAGAGACCCAGTACTTC. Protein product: CSVRDWQETQYF.

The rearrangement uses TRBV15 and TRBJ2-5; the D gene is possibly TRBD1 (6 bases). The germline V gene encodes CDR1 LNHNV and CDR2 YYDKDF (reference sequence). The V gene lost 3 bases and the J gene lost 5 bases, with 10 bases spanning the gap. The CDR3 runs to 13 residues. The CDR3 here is CATSSRGLETQYF. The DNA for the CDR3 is TGTGCCACCAGCAGCAGGGGTTTGGAGACCCAGTACTTC.

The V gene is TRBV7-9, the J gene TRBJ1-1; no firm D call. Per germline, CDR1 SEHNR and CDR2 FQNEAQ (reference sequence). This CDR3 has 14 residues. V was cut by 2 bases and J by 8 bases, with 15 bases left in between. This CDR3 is CASSLSVGNPEAFF. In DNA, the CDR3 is TGTGCCAGCAGCTTATCGGTCGGGAACCCCGAAGCTTTCTTT.

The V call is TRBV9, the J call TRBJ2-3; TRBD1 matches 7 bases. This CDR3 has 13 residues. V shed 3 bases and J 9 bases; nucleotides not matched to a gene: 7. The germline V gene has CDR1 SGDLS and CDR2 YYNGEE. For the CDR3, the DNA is TGTGCCAGCAGCGCGCGACAGGGAAAAACGCAGTATTTT. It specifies CASSARQGKTQYF.

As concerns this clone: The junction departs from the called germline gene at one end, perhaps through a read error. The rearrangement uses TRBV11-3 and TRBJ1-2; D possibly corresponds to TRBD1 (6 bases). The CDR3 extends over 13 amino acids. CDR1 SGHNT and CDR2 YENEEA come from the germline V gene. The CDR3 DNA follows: TGTGCCAGCAGCCTAGACAGGATGAACGGCTACACCTTC. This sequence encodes CASSLDRMNGYTF.

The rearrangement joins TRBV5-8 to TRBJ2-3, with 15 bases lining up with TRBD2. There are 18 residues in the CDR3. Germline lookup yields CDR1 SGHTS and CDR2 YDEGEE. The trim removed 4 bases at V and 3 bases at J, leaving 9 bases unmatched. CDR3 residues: CASSRGWTSGGETDTQYF. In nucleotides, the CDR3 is TGTGCCAGCAGCCGAGGCTGGACTAGCGGGGGGGAAACAGATACGCAGTATTTT.

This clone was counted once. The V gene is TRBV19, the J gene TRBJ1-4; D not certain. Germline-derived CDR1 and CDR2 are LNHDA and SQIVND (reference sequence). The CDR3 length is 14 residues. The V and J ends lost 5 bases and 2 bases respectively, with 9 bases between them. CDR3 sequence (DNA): TGTGCCAGTAGTGGTTCTGCGACTAATGAAAAACTGTTTTTT. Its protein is CASSGSATNEKLFF.

DNA for the CDR3: TGTGCCAGCAGCTTGGGAAGTAGTAGCGCCTACGAGCAGTACTTC. It is translated as CASSLGSSSAYEQYF. This sequence joins TRBV5-5 and TRBJ2-7; the D gene is possibly TRBD2 (5 bases). Trimming cost V 0 bases and J 2 bases, with 12 bases left between them. The CDR3 sequence is 15 residues long. Germline V gene lookup returns CDR1 SGHKS and CDR2 YYEKEE (reference sequence).

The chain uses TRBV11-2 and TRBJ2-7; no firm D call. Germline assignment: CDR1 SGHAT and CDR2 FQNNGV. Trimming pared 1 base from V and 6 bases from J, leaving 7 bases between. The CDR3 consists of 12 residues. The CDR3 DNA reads TGTGCCAGCAGCTTAGGGGCCATCGAGCAGTACTTC. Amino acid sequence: CASSLGAIEQYF.

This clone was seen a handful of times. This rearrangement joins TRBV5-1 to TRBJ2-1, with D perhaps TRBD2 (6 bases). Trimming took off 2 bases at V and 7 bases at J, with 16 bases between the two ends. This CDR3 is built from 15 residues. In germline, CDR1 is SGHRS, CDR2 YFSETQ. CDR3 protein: CASSFFPGSLNEQFF. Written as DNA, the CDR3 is TGCGCCAGCAGCTTTTTCCCCGGGAGTCTTAATGAGCAGTTCTTC. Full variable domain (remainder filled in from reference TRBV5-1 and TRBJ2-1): KAGVTQTPRYLIKTRGQQVTLSCSPISGHRSVSWYQQTPGQGLQFLFEYFSETQRNKGNFPGRFSGRQFSNSRSEMNVSTLELGDSALYLCASSFFPGSLNEQFFGPGTRLTVL.

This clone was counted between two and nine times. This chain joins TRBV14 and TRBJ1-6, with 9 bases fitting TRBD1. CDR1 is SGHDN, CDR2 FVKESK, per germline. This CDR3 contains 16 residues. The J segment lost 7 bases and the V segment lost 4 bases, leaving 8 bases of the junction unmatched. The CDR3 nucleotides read TGTGCCAGCAGCCCCGCCGGGACAGGGTTAAATTCACCCCTCCACTTT. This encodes CASSPAGTGLNSPLHF. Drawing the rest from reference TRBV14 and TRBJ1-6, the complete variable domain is EAGVTQFPSHSVIEKGQTVTLRCDPISGHDNLYWYRRVMGKEIKFLLHFVKESKQDESGMPNNRFLAERTGGTYSTLKVQPAELEDSGVYFCASSPAGTGLNSPLHFGNGTRLTVT.

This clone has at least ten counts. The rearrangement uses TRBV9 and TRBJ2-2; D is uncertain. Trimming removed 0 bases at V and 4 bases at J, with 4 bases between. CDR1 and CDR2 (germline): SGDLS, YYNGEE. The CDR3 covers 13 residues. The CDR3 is CASSVASTGELFF. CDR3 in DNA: TGTGCCAGCAGCGTAGCATCCACCGGGGAGCTGTTTTTT.

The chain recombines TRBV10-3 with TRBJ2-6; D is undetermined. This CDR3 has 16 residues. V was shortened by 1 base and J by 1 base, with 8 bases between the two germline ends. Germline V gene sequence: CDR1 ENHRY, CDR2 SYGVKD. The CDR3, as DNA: TGTGCCATCAGTGAGTTCCCTATGTCTGGGGCCAACGTCCTGACTTTC. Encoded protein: CAISEFPMSGANVLTF.

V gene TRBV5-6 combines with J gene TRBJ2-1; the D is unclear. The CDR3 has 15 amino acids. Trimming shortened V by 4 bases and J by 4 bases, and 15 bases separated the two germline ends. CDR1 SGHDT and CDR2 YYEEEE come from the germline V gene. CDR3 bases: TGTGCCAGCAGCCCCTGGCACAATGAATACAATGAGCAGTTCTTC. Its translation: CASSPWHNEYNEQFF.

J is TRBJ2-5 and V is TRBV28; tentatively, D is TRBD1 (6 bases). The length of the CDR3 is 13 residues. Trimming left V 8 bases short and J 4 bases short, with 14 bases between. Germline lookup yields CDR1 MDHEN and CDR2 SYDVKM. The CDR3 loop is CASGTQGPETQYF. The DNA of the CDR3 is TGTGCCAGCGGAACACAGGGTCCAGAGACCCAGTACTTC.

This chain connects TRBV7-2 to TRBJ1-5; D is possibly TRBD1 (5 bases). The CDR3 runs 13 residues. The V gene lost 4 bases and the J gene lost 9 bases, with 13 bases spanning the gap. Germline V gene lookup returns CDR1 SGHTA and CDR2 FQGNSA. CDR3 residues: CASSSRVTGPQHF. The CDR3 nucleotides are TGTGCCAGCAGCTCCAGGGTGACGGGGCCCCAGCATTTT.

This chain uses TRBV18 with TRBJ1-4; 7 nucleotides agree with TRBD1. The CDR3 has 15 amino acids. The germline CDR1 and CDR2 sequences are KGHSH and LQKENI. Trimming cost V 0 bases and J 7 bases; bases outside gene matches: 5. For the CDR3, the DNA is TGTGCCAGCTCACCACCGAGAGGGGGCCGTGAAAAACTGTTTTTT. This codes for CASSPPRGGREKLFF.

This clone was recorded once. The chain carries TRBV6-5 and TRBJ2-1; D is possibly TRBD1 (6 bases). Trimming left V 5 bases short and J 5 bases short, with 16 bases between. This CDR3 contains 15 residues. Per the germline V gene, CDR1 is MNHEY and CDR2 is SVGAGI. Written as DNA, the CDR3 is TGTGCCAGCAGTCGACTCGGTGGGGGCAACAATGAGCAGTTCTTC. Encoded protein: CASSRLGGGNNEQFF.

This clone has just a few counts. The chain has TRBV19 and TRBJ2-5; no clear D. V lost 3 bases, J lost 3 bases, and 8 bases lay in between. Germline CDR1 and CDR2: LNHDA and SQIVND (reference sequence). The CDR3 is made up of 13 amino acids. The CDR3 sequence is CASSIGQEETQYF. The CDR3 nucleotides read TGTGCCAGTAGTATTGGGCAGGAAGAGACCCAGTACTTC. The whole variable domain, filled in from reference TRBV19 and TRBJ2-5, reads DGGITQSPKYLFRKEGQNVTLSCEQNLNHDAMYWYRQDPGQGLRLIYYSQIVNDFQKGDIAEGYSVSREKKESFPLTVTSAQKNPTAFYLCASSIGQEETQYFGPGTRLLVL.

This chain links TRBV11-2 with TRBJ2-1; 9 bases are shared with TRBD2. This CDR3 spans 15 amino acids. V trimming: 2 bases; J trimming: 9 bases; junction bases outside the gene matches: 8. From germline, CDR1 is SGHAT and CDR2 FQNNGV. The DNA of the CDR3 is TGTGCCAGCAGCTTATCTCGGCTAGCGGGATTTGAGCAGTTCTTC. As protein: CASSLSRLAGFEQFF. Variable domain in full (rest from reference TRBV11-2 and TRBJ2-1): EAGVAQSPRYKIIEKRQSVAFWCNPISGHATLYWYQQILGQGPKLLIQFQNNGVVDDSQLPKDRFSAERLKGVDSTLKIQPAKLEDSAVYLCASSLSRLAGFEQFFGPGTRLTVL.

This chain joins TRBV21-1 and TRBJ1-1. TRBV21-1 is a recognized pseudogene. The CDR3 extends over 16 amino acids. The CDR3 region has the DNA TGTGCCAGCAGGGGTGCGGCAGTTCCTATGAACACTGAAGCTTTCTTT. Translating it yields CASRGAAVPMNTEAFF.

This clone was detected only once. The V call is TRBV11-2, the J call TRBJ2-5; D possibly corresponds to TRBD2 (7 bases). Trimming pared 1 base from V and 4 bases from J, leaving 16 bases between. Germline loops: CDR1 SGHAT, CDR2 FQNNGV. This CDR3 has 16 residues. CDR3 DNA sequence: TGTGCCAGCAGCTTAGTTGCACACAGGGAGGGAGAGACCCAGTACTTC. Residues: CASSLVAHREGETQYF.